A single sample gave rise to the 21 T cell receptor beta chains below, sequenced in a study of shared T cell receptors in the human thymus. Data came from immunoSEQ multiplex PCR; TCRdb stores just in-frame clones and leaves some out. The table lists around 730,000 clones, roughly 85% of them singletons. These data were also reused for a study on human thymus T cells.

Sequencing input: thymocytes. Receptor source: a girl under three years old with a congenital heart defect.

This clone occurred a few times. The chain couples TRBV6-6 to TRBJ2-1; TRBD2 aligns across 9 bases. CDR1 is MNHNY, CDR2 SVGAGI, per germline (reference sequence). V was clipped by 5 bases and J by 2 bases; unmatched bases: 4. This CDR3 region has 15 residues. CDR3 region: CASSAKRGAYNEQFF. The CDR3 DNA is TGTGCCAGCAGTGCAAAGCGGGGGGCCTACAATGAGCAGTTCTTC.

This clone was counted a few times. This rearrangement joins TRBV11-2 to TRBJ2-3; TRBD2 aligns across 12 bases. V shed 5 bases, J shed 2 bases, and the junction held 11 bases outside the gene matches. The CDR3 consists of 18 residues. The germline V gene has CDR1 SGHAT and CDR2 FQNNGV. The CDR3 reads CASSRGLAGHESTDTQYF. CDR3 coding DNA: TGTGCCAGCAGCCGAGGACTAGCGGGGCACGAATCCACAGATACGCAGTATTTT.

The chain has TRBV4-1 and TRBJ2-1; weak D call: TRBD1 (5 bases). This CDR3 spans 21 amino acids. Per germline, CDR1 MGHRA and CDR2 YSYEKL. Trimming cost V 0 bases and J 0 bases, with 24 bases left between them. The CDR3 nucleotides read TGCGCCAGCAGCCAAGATAAGGCAGGGATGGACACCATGAGCTCCTACAATGAGCAGTTCTTC. As protein: CASSQDKAGMDTMSSYNEQFF.

The chain joins TRBV11-2 to TRBJ1-1; D perhaps matches TRBD1 (5 bases). Germline CDR1 is SGHAT and CDR2 is FQNNGV. The CDR3 has 18 residues. V was pared by 5 bases and J by 6 bases, with 28 bases between. The CDR3 sequence: CASSTLPGGDTEEAEAFF. CDR3 DNA: TGTGCCAGCAGCACCCTCCCTGGGGGGGATACAGAAGAAGCTGAAGCTTTCTTT. Full variable domain (remainder filled in from reference TRBV11-2 and TRBJ1-1): EAGVAQSPRYKIIEKRQSVAFWCNPISGHATLYWYQQILGQGPKLLIQFQNNGVVDDSQLPKDRFSAERLKGVDSTLKIQPAKLEDSAVYLCASSTLPGGDTEEAEAFFGQGTRLTVV.

V gene TRBV11-2 combines with J gene TRBJ2-3; 8 bases are a match to TRBD2. The V gene's germline CDR1 is SGHAT and CDR2 FQNNGV. The CDR3 sequence is 16 residues long. Losses at the gene ends were 5 bases for V and 3 bases for J; bases not matched to a gene: 10. The CDR3 DNA reads TGTGCCAGCAGCCCCCGGACTAGCCTGGGAACAGATACGCAGTATTTT. It translates to CASSPRTSLGTDTQYF.

This chain links TRBV6-5 with TRBJ1-2; the D gene is possibly TRBD1 (5 bases). Trimming stripped 0 bases from V and 4 bases from J, with 15 bases between. This CDR3 has 16 residues. Germline assignment: CDR1 MNHEY and CDR2 SVGAGI. The DNA of the CDR3 is TGTGCCAGCAGTTACTCGATTTCAGGGTCTTCCTATGGCTACACCTTC. Translated, it gives CASSYSISGSSYGYTF.

The chain recombines TRBV19 with TRBJ1-6; D not resolved. Germline V lookup: CDR1 LNHDA, CDR2 SQIVND (reference sequence). V was pared by 3 bases and J by 0 bases, with 18 bases between. This CDR3 region has 19 residues. The CDR3 reads CASSIPKSLVGSYNSPLHF. The CDR3 coding sequence is TGTGCCAGTAGTATCCCCAAGAGCCTCGTTGGCTCCTATAATTCACCCCTCCACTTT.

J is TRBJ1-1 and V is TRBV7-4; D remains unclear. The germline CDR1 and CDR2 sequences are SGHVT and SQSDAQ. V lost 1 base to trimming and J lost 3 bases, with 15 bases between them. This CDR3 has 16 amino acids. Here the CDR3 reads CASSLGGSIKDTEAFF. CDR3 coding DNA: TGTGCCAGCAGCTTAGGTGGGAGCATCAAGGACACTGAAGCTTTCTTT.

A word on this clone: At one boundary the junction diverges from the germline segment, which might be a read error. The chain uses TRBV5-5 and TRBJ2-7; 9 bases match TRBD1. CDR1 SGHKS and CDR2 YYEKEE come from the germline V gene (reference sequence). The CDR3 loop spans 15 amino acids. As DNA, the CDR3 is TGTGCCAGCAGCCCACCCGGGACAGGGCGCCCCGGGAGTCACTTC. Translation gives CASSPPGTGRPGSHF.

The chain combines TRBV7-2 with TRBJ1-4; TRBD1 is a possible D gene (6 bases). CDR1 is SGHTA, CDR2 FQGNSA, per germline. This CDR3 contains 11 residues. Trimming removed 8 bases from V and 8 bases from J, with 9 bases in between. CDR3 sequence: CASGTKEKLFF. The DNA for the CDR3 is TGTGCCAGCGGGACAAAGGAAAAACTGTTTTTT.

This clone was recorded once. The J gene is TRBJ1-5, the V gene TRBV4-3, with a weak D call TRBD1 (6 bases). The germline V gene has CDR1 LGHNA and CDR2 YSLEER. The CDR3 is made up of 13 amino acids. Trimming left V 4 bases short and J 9 bases short, with 13 bases between. The CDR3 coding sequence is TGCGCCAGCAGCCCACGGGAGGGGGGGCCCCAGCATTTT. Its protein is CASSPREGGPQHF.

The chain couples TRBV10-3 to TRBJ1-5; tentative D call: TRBD1 (5 bases). The CDR3 covers 15 residues. V lost 6 bases and J lost 1, with 13 bases in between. Germline-derived CDR1 and CDR2 are ENHRY and SYGVKD. CDR3 residues: CAIRGGLQSNQPQHF. For the CDR3, the DNA is TGTGCCATCAGGGGGGGACTACAAAGCAATCAGCCCCAGCATTTT.

The V gene is TRBV4-3, the J gene TRBJ1-1; the match to TRBD1 covers 7 bases. The V gene's germline CDR1 is LGHNA and CDR2 YSLEER. The junction had 9 bases not matched to a gene; V was cut back by 5 bases and J by 0 bases. The CDR3 has 16 amino acids. The chain's CDR3 is CASSNRGPKVNTEAFF. The CDR3 region has the DNA TGCGCCAGCAGCAACAGGGGACCTAAGGTGAACACTGAAGCTTTCTTT.

The chain combines TRBV6-1 with TRBJ1-1; D gene ambiguous. Trimming pared 3 bases from V and 0 bases from J, leaving 14 bases between. CDR3 length equals 16 residues. Germline CDR1 reads MNHNS; CDR2 reads SASEGT. The DNA of the CDR3 is TGTGCCAGCAGTGAGGATCGACTTCTTTTGAACACTGAAGCTTTCTTT. Translation gives CASSEDRLLLNTEAFF.

This chain connects TRBV27 to TRBJ1-5, with D perhaps matching TRBD1 (6 bases). Germline CDR1 reads MNHEY; CDR2 reads SMNVEV (reference sequence). The CDR3 loop spans 14 amino acids. Trimming stripped 5 bases from V and 4 bases from J, with 12 bases between. This CDR3 is CASSLDRFNQPQHF. For the CDR3, the DNA is TGTGCCAGCAGTCTCGACAGGTTTAATCAGCCCCAGCATTTT.

The V gene is TRBV28, the J gene TRBJ2-2, with 7 bases identical to TRBD2. CDR3 length: 15 residues. V shed 3 bases and J 2 bases; nucleotides not matched to a gene: 3. CDR1 and CDR2 from the germline V gene are MDHEN and SYDVKM. This chain's CDR3 is CASSLAGLNTGELFF. In DNA form, the CDR3 reads TGTGCCAGCAGTTTGGCGGGACTAAACACCGGGGAGCTGTTTTTT. Drawing the rest from reference TRBV28 and TRBJ2-2, the complete variable domain is DVKVTQSSRYLVKRTGEKVFLECVQDMDHENMFWYRQDPGLGLRLIYFSYDVKMKEKGDIPEGYSVSREKKERFSLILESASTNQTSMYLCASSLAGLNTGELFFGEGSRLTVL.

This chain uses TRBV2 with TRBJ2-6; D is unresolved. CDR1 is SNHLY and CDR2 is FYNNEI in the germline V gene. V was pared by 2 bases and J by 0 bases, with 8 bases between. This CDR3 is built from 16 residues. The CDR3 region is CASSEILNSGANVLTF. In nucleotides, the CDR3 is TGTGCCAGCAGTGAAATTCTTAACTCTGGGGCCAACGTCCTGACTTTC.

The gene calls are TRBV2 and TRBJ1-2, with 9 bases matching TRBD1. Germline lookup yields CDR1 SNHLY and CDR2 FYNNEI. This CDR3 is 15 amino acids long. The J segment lost 0 bases and the V segment lost 7 bases, leaving 6 bases of the junction unmatched. The CDR3 region has the DNA TGTGCCAGCAAAAAGGGACAGGGAACTAACTATGGCTACACCTTC. Translating it yields CASKKGQGTNYGYTF.

V and J are TRBV14 and TRBJ2-3; unclear D gene. Germline CDR1 reads SGHDN; CDR2 reads FVKESK. Trimming stripped 3 bases from V and 8 bases from J, with 6 bases between. The length of the CDR3 is 11 residues. The CDR3 DNA is TGTGCCAGCAGCCAGAACTGTACGCAGTATTTT. Its translation: CASSQNCTQYF.

V usage is TRBV5-5 and J usage is TRBJ1-1; D unresolved. V lost 2 bases and J lost 1, with 6 bases in between. Germline V gives CDR1 SGHKS, CDR2 YYEKEE (reference sequence). This CDR3 is 13 amino acids long. The CDR3 coding sequence is TGTGCCAGCAGCTTCGTTAGGAACACTGAAGCTTTCTTT. Its translation is CASSFVRNTEAFF.

The chain recombines TRBV4-1 with TRBJ2-7; a possible D gene is TRBD2 (5 bases). Per the germline V gene, CDR1 is MGHRA and CDR2 is YSYEKL. The CDR3 contains 17 residues. V shed 2 bases and J shed 0 bases, with 17 bases lying between them. The CDR3 DNA follows: TGCGCCAGCAGCCAACCGTTAGTGGTAGGACTCTCCTACGAGCAGTACTTC. It codes for CASSQPLVVGLSYEQYF.